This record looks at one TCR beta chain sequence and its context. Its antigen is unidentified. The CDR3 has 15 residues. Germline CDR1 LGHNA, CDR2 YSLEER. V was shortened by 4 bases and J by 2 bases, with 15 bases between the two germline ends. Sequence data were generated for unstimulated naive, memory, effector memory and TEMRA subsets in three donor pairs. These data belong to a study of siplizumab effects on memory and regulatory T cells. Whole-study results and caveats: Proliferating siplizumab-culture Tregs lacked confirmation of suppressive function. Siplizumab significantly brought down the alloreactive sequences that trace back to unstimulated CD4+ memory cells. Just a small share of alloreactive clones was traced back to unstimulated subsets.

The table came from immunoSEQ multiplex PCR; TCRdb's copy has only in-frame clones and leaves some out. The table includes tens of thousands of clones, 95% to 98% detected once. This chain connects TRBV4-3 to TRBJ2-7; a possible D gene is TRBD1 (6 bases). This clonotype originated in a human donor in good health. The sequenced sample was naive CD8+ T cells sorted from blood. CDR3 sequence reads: CASSPDRLTTYEQYF. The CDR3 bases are TGCGCCAGCAGCCCCGACAGGTTAACAACCTACGAGCAGTACTTC.